Below, 18 T cell receptor beta chains from the same sample are listed, as sequenced in a study of TIL therapy for anti-PD-1-resistant metastatic lung cancer. The libraries were made with immunoSEQ v3. Sequenced by immunoSEQ multiplex PCR; TCRdb stores in-frame clones only, minus some. The sample has approximately 30,000 clones, about 80% seen once. Noted time point: pre-treatment sample, taken before nivolumab and TIL therapy. The sample here was blood, taken at baseline. The source of these receptors is a woman between 25 and 80 years old with non-small cell lung cancer.

The chain combines TRBV5-4 with TRBJ2-2; D is undetermined. Germline-derived CDR1 and CDR2 are SGHNT and YYREEE (reference sequence). Trimming took off 3 bases at V and 5 bases at J, with 8 bases between the two ends. The CDR3 totals 13 residues. CDR3 sequence: CASSSVGTGELFF. As DNA, the CDR3 is TGTGCCAGCAGCTCCGTTGGGACCGGGGAGCTGTTTTTT.

Only one count was recorded for this clone. The chain uses TRBV5-1 and TRBJ2-5; 8 bases fit TRBD2. Germline-derived CDR1 and CDR2 are SGHRS and YFSETQ. V gave up 3 bases and J gave up 7 bases; unmatched junction bases: 8. The CDR3 covers 14 residues. CDR3 sequence reads: CASSSGSGSATQYF. The CDR3 coding sequence is TGCGCCAGCAGCTCGGGGAGCGGGAGCGCGACCCAGTACTTC. The whole variable domain, filled in from reference TRBV5-1 and TRBJ2-5, reads KAGVTQTPRYLIKTRGQQVTLSCSPISGHRSVSWYQQTPGQGLQFLFEYFSETQRNKGNFPGRFSGRQFSNSRSEMNVSTLELGDSALYLCASSSGSGSATQYFGPGTRLLVL.

The chain combines TRBV29-1 with TRBJ2-7, with TRBD2 as a possible D gene (6 bases). Trimming took off 4 bases at V and 7 bases at J, with 11 bases between the two ends. Germline V CDR1 and CDR2: SQVTM, ANQGSEA. CDR3 length equals 11 residues. Written as DNA, the CDR3 is TGCAGCGTTGTTAGGGGAGGAGAGCAGTACTTC. Protein sequence: CSVVRGGEQYF.

The chain combines TRBV15 with TRBJ2-3; 7 bases align to TRBD2. V was clipped by 9 bases and J by 5 bases; unmatched bases: 2. This CDR3 region has 11 residues. In germline, CDR1 is LNHNV, CDR2 YYDKDF (reference sequence). Here the CDR3 DNA reads TGTGCCACTGGGGGGGTAGATACGCAGTATTTT. Its translation is CATGGVDTQYF. The entire variable domain, with the rest obtained from reference TRBV15 and TRBJ2-3, is as follows: DAMVIQNPRYQVTQFGKPVTLSCSQTLNHNVMYWYQQKSSQAPKLLFHYYDKDFNNEADTPDNFQSRRPNTSFCFLDIRSPGLGDTAMYLCATGGVDTQYFGPGTRLTVL.

The V gene is TRBV7-8, the J gene TRBJ2-3; 12 nucleotides match TRBD2. Germline V gene lookup returns CDR1 SGHVS and CDR2 FQNEAQ. The CDR3 totals 17 residues. The ends lost 5 bases at V and 5 bases at J; junction bases unmatched: 11. CDR3 region: CASSPPTSGRNKDTQYF. The CDR3 DNA reads TGTGCCAGCAGCCCTCCGACTAGCGGGAGAAATAAAGATACGCAGTATTTT.

The CDR3, as DNA: TGTGCCAGCAGCAAGACTAGCGAGCAAGAGACCCAGTACTTC. Translated, it gives CASSKTSEQETQYF. V gene TRBV7-9 combines with J gene TRBJ2-5; 8 positions agree with TRBD2. The V segment lost 5 bases and the J segment 2 bases; nucleotides outside the gene matches: 4. Germline loops: CDR1 SEHNR, CDR2 FQNEAQ (reference sequence). This CDR3 region has 14 residues.

The chain uses TRBV18 and TRBJ2-7; 9 nucleotides agree with TRBD1. The CDR3 spans 13 residues. Germline V gives CDR1 KGHSH, CDR2 LQKENI. V trimming: 8 bases; J trimming: 5 bases; junction bases outside the gene matches: 7. CDR3 nucleotides: TGTGCCAGCGCCAGACAGGGGGTAGACGAGCAGTACTTC. Its translation is CASARQGVDEQYF.

The chain couples TRBV4-2 to TRBJ1-2; D perhaps matches TRBD1 (5 bases). CDR1 and CDR2 from the germline V gene are LGHNA and YNFKEQ. The CDR3 totals 15 residues. The V end was cut by 0 bases, the J end by 4 bases, with 12 bases between. DNA of the CDR3: TGTGCCAGCAGCCAAGATACCGGACAACGCTATGGCTACACCTTC. Amino acid sequence: CASSQDTGQRYGYTF.

The chain is built from TRBV18 and TRBJ1-3; TRBD1 might be the D (5 bases). Trimming pared 3 bases from V and 2 bases from J, leaving 8 bases between. This CDR3 has 14 amino acids. The germline gives CDR1 KGHSH, CDR2 LQKENI. This CDR3 reads CASSPQGPGNTIYF. The CDR3 nucleotides are TGTGCCAGCTCACCCCAGGGACCTGGAAACACCATATATTTT.

This clone was picked up one time. The chain's CDR3 is CSVNRGLGADTQYF. CDR3 nucleotides: TGCAGCGTTAACCGTGGACTTGGTGCAGATACGCAGTATTTT. This rearrangement joins TRBV29-1 to TRBJ2-3; a possible D gene is TRBD2 (5 bases). Trimming took 5 bases from V and 4 from J, leaving 16 bases between them. Germline-derived CDR1 and CDR2 are SQVTM and ANQGSEA. The CDR3 runs to 14 residues.

J is TRBJ2-2 and V is TRBV7-8; unclear D gene. CDR3 length: 14 amino acids. The V end lost 1 base, the J end lost 5 bases, and 8 bases lay between the germline ends. The germline V gene encodes CDR1 SGHVS and CDR2 FQNEAQ. Written as DNA, the CDR3 is TGTGCCAGCAGCTTAGATCGGAAAACCGGGGAGCTGTTTTTT. Translating it yields CASSLDRKTGELFF.

V gene TRBV25-1 combines with J gene TRBJ1-1; 7 bases match TRBD1. The CDR3 is 13 residues long. J gave up 4 bases and V 6 bases, and 5 bases lay outside the gene matches. Germline loops: CDR1 MGHDK, CDR2 SYGVNS. The CDR3 DNA reads TGTGCCAGCAGGAACACAGGGGCCACTGAAGCTTTCTTT. It codes for CASRNTGATEAFF.

This clone was counted between two and nine times. The CDR3 sequence: CASSDGHSSGELFF. The CDR3 DNA reads as TGTGCCAGCAGTGACGGGCACTCATCCGGGGAGCTGTTTTTT. The chain employs TRBV6-4 and TRBJ2-2; D is unclear. The CDR3 covers 14 residues. CDR1 and CDR2 from the germline V gene are MRHNA and SNTAGT. V was trimmed by 2 bases and J by 6 bases, leaving 10 bases between them.

V usage is TRBV6-5 and J usage is TRBJ1-1; the D is unclear. The CDR3 has 13 amino acids. CDR1 is MNHEY, CDR2 SVGAGI, per germline. Trimming took off 2 bases at V and 1 base at J, with 5 bases between the two ends. CDR3 amino acids: CASSYDRNTEAFF. In DNA form, the CDR3 reads TGTGCCAGCAGTTACGATCGGAACACTGAAGCTTTCTTT.

This CDR3 is CASSPPRVFGTNEKLFF. The CDR3 nucleotides are TGTGCCAGCAGCCCTCCAAGAGTTTTTGGGACTAATGAAAAACTGTTTTTT. The rearrangement uses TRBV7-8 and TRBJ1-4; no definite D call. Germline-derived CDR1 and CDR2 are SGHVS and FQNEAQ. V was clipped by 5 bases and J by 2 bases, with 18 bases between them. This CDR3 has 17 amino acids.

J is TRBJ1-3 and V is TRBV5-1; D gene ambiguous. Germline lookup yields CDR1 SGHRS and CDR2 YFSETQ. V lost 0 bases to trimming and J lost 3 bases, with 7 bases between them. CDR3 length equals 14 residues. The CDR3 DNA sequence: TGCGCCAGCAGCTTGGAGGGCCGTGGAAACACCATATATTTT. Protein: CASSLEGRGNTIYF.

The chain links TRBV30 to TRBJ2-4, with 8 bases identical to TRBD1. CDR3 length: 11 residues. V trimming: 8 bases; J trimming: 8 bases; junction bases outside the gene matches: 5. CDR1 is GTSNPN and CDR2 is SVGIG in the germline V gene (reference sequence). Here the CDR3 DNA reads TGTGCCCACGACAGGGGTGACATTCAGTACTTC. It encodes CAHDRGDIQYF.

This clone was picked up one time. V gene TRBV6-6 combines with J gene TRBJ2-7; D is unclear. In germline, CDR1 is MNHNY, CDR2 SVGAGI (reference sequence). This CDR3 region has 14 residues. The germline V and J ends were trimmed by 3 bases and 4 bases, with 13 bases remaining between them. CDR3 in amino acids: CASSYNQVRYEQYF. The CDR3 bases are TGTGCCAGCAGTTATAATCAGGTCCGTTACGAGCAGTACTTC.